The entry that follows covers one T cell receptor (beta chain) sequence. The DNA is omitted, as the CDR3 cannot be located on it reliably, and the CDR3 follows TCRdb's listing. The sample originates from a study of blood T cell repertoires in COVID-19. Original processing notes: Reference gene primer amplification in the assay estimated nucleated cell counts. Data came from immunoSEQ multiplex PCR; TCRdb stores just in-frame clones and leaves some out. V and J calls and clone size are those listed in that table; D and trimming were worked out from the DNA. The sample shows under 400,000 clones, 85% to 90% of them seen only once. The CDR3 adds up to 16 amino acids, both ends counted.

Sequenced: PBMCs or T cells enriched from blood (not recorded which). This rearrangement joins TRBV21-1 to TRBJ2-2; TRBD1 was called by the table and not checked on the DNA. TRBV21-1 is tagged as a pseudogene. This sequence was found in a woman aged 25 to 39 who had been exposed to COVID-19. CDR3 in amino acids: CASSTPWGPGTGELFF.